This note documents a single T cell receptor (beta chain) sequence. Recruitment covered about 25 US areas and drew participants whose ages spanned roughly 18 to 95 years. Cohort allocation depended upon clinical history that participants reported. The sample comes from a study of blood T cell repertoires in COVID-19. Original processing methods: Amplification from reference gene primers served as the basis for estimated nucleated cell counts. Here immunoSEQ multiplex PCR was the method, and the copy in TCRdb shows in-frame clones only, minus some. V, J and clone size were drawn from that table, and D and trimming were deduced from the DNA. Here the sample spans about 170,000 clones, roughly 80% being singletons. Trimming removed 5 bases at V and 6 bases at J, with 12 bases between. This CDR3 has 13 residues.

This TCR was recovered from a woman aged 45-60 years who had recovered from COVID-19. The sample taken for sequencing was PBMCs or T cells enriched from blood (not recorded which). V is TRBV12-3 or TRBV12-4 and J is TRBJ2-3; weak D call: TRBD2 (5 bases). The chain's CDR3 is CASSVGPGDTQYF. The DNA of the CDR3 is TGTGCCAGCAGTGTCGGGCCGGGGGATACGCAGTATTTT.